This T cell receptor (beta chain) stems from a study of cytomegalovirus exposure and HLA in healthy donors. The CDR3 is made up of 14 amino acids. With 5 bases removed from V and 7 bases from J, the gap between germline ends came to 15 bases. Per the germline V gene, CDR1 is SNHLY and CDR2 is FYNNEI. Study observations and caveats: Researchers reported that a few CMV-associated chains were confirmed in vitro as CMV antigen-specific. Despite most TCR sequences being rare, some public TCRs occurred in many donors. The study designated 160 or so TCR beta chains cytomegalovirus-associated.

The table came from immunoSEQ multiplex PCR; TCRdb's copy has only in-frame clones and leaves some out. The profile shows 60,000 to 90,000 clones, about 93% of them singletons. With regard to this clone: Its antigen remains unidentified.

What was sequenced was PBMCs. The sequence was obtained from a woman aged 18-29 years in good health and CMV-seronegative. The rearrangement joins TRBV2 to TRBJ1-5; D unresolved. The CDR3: CASSLLQMGQPQHF. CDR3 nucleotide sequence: TGTGCCAGCAGTCTACTCCAAATGGGCCAGCCCCAGCATTTT. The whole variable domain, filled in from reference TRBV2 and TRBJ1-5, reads EPEVTQTPSHQVTQMGQEVILRCVPISNHLYFYWYRQILGQKVEFLVSFYNNEISEKSEIFDDQFSVERPDGSNFTLKIRSTKLEDSAMYFCASSLLQMGQPQHFGDGTRLSIL.